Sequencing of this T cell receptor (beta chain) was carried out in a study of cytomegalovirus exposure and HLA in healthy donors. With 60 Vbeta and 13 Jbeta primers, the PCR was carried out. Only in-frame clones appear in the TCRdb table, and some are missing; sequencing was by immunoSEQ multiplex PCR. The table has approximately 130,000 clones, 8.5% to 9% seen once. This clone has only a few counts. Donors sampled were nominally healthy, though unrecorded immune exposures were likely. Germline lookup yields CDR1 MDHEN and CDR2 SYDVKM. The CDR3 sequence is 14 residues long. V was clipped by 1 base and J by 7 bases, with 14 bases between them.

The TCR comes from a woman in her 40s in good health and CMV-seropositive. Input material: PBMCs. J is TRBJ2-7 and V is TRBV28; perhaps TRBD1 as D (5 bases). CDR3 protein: CASSLSVTAWEQYF. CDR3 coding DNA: TGTGCCAGCAGTTTATCCGTGACAGCGTGGGAGCAGTACTTC.